The clone carrying this T cell receptor beta chain has ten or more counts. What it binds is unknown. The sample belongs to a study of T-cell memory formation after mild COVID-19. Study-level results: CD4+ contracting clones lay mainly in CM and EM, CD8+ ones in EMRA. Among clones contracting day 15 to 85, CD4/CD8 was balanced, whereas later expanders leaned CD4+.

TCRdb recomputed calls from the 5' RACE reads with MiXCR, one row per CDR3 protein. The table shows tens of thousands of distinct CDR3 sequences, with about 6.1% occurring only once. The TCR comes from an adult who had mild COVID-19 (a few samples of this study predate the infection). Cell type and time point are not known. Sequencing was carried out using PBMCs or a T cell subset sorted from them (not recorded which).

The CDR3 DNA sequence: TGTGCCAGCAGTTACTCGGGACAGGGTCAAGAGACCCAGTACTTC. It specifies CASSYSGQGQETQYF. The chain has TRBV6-6 and TRBJ2-5; 9 bases map to TRBD1. The CDR3 runs 15 residues. Germline V gene data show CDR1 as MNHNY and CDR2 as SVGAGI (reference sequence). With 0 bases clipped from V and 2 bases from J, the junction kept 1 base outside the gene matches.